This T cell receptor beta chain was recovered during a study of cytomegalovirus exposure and HLA in healthy donors. Whole-study context: Around 180 million T cells yielded more than 95 million unique TCR beta sequences, as an earlier analysis found. Tens of millions of unique TCRs from HLA-typed donors were held in an early release of data.

PCR used 60 Vbeta primers and 13 Jbeta primers. The protocol was immunoSEQ multiplex PCR, while the TCRdb copy is restricted to in-frame clones and leaves out a portion. The sample includes about 180,000 clones, roughly 75% of them seen just once. Turning to this clone: Antigen: not known.

Study-level results: Presence/absence analyses assumed roughly uniform sequencing depth across donors.

The sequenced sample consisted of PBMCs. The sequence was collected from a female donor in good health and CMV-seronegative.

In DNA, the CDR3 is TGTGCCAGCAGGGAGTTGAATGAGCAGTTCTTC. It is translated as CASRELNEQFF. This chain links TRBV28 with TRBJ2-1; D is ambiguous. The CDR3 contains 11 residues. CDR1 is MDHEN, CDR2 SYDVKM, per germline. V lost 6 bases and J 7 bases, leaving 7 bases between the germline ends.